The rows below give T cell receptor beta chains drawn from one sample of a study of molecular identifiers for immune sequencing clone quantification. One entry per CDR3 protein, called by TCRdb with MiXCR from the PCR reads. This sample carries around 480,000 distinct CDR3 sequences, under 30% of them seen once, and the ten largest clones take under 0.85%. What was sequenced was naive CD8+ T cells from blood, with Jurkat cell RNA spiked in. These receptor sequences come from a human donor in good health. Some libraries in this study had Jurkat cell RNA spiked in. Each CDR3 is given with its conserved first and last residue. D genes are given only for firm matches. Only part of the rows carry a size: once, few, many, or a class if the clone is expanded.

>.|TRBJ2-7|TRBV6-6|TRBD2
TGTGCCAGCAGTTCGGGGGGGGAGCGGGAGGCTTACGAGCAGTACTTC
CASSSGGEREAYEQYF
>.|TRBJ2-3|TRBV6-5|TRBD2
TGTGCCAGCAGTCAATATACTCTGACTAGCGGGTGCACAGATACGCAGTATTTT
CASSQYTLTSGCTDTQYF
>.|TRBJ2-4|TRBV20-1|TRBD2
TGCAGTGCTAGAGTCCACAGCGGGGAAAGCCTAGCCAAAAACATTCAGTACTTC
CSARVHSGESLAKNIQYF
>.|TRBJ2-7|TRBV7-2|TRBD2
TGTGCCAGCAGCATAGCGTTCGGGCGGGAGTCAAACGAGCAGTACTTC
CASSIAFGRESNEQYF
>.|TRBJ2-5|TRBV19|.
TGTGCCAGTACGGGGTGGCAGTCCCAGGAGCCCCAGTACTTC
CASTGWQSQEPQYF
>.|TRBJ1-5|TRBV20-1|TRBD1
TGCAGTGCTAGAGTCGTAGGCGCGACAGGGGGCTCTCAGGTGGGCAATCAGCCCCAGCATTTT
CSARVVGATGGSQVGNQPQHF
>few|TRBJ2-7|TRBV20-1|.
TGCAGTGCTAGGCGATTCTCCGAGTTAACCTACGAGCAGTACTTC
CSARRFSELTYEQYF
>.|TRBJ2-2|TRBV28|TRBD1
TGTGCCAGCAGTCCGGACAGGGAGTATGACGGGGAGCTGTTTTTT
CASSPDREYDGELFF
>once|TRBJ1-2|TRBV9|.
TGTGCCAGCAGCGTGGGGGATAACTATGGCTACACCTTC
CASSVGDNYGYTF
>many|TRBJ1-4|TRBV11-2|.
TGTGCCAGCAGCTTAGAGCTCTCCCCTTCCGAAAAACTGTTTTTT
CASSLELSPSEKLFF
>few|TRBJ2-2|TRBV19|.
TGTGCCAGTAGTACAGGGATGAGTTGGACCGGGGAGCTGTTTTTT
CASSTGMSWTGELFF
>many|TRBJ2-3|TRBV29-1|TRBD1
TGCAGCGTTTCCGGCGACAGGGGCACAGATACGCAGTATTTT
CSVSGDRGTDTQYF
>few|TRBJ1-6|TRBV5-6|TRBD1
TGTGCCAGCAGCCGAGAAAGGCGGACAGGAAGCTCCTATAATTCACCCCTCCACTTT
CASSRERRTGSSYNSPLHF
>many|TRBJ1-5|TRBV2|TRBD1
TGTGCCAGCAGGGGCGCACCAGGGACAGGGCAAAATCAGCCCCAGCATTTT
CASRGAPGTGQNQPQHF
>once|TRBJ2-7|TRBV28|.
TGTGCCAGCTCGCCTGCGGGGAGCTCCTACGCGCCGTCCTTC
CASSPAGSSYAPSF
>.|TRBJ1-4|TRBV27|.
TGTGCCAGCAGTTTATCTGTGGGGTCCCGGTTTGAAAAACTGTTTTTT
CASSLSVGSRFEKLFF
>.|TRBJ1-4|TRBV12-3/TRBV12-4|TRBD1
TGTGCCACAGGGGACAGGACGAATGAAAAACTGTTTTTT
CATGDRTNEKLFF
>few|TRBJ2-7|TRBV4-3|TRBD2
TGCGCCAGCAGCCAAGGGAGAGGGTTAGCGGGAGCGTACGAGCAGTACTTC
CASSQGRGLAGAYEQYF
>many|TRBJ1-3|TRBV6-5|.
TGTGCCAGCAGACCTGGACAGTTGAGCTCTGGAAACACCATATATTTT
CASRPGQLSSGNTIYF
>many|TRBJ1-1|TRBV30|.
TGTGCCTGGAGCCTAGGGGCTGAAGCTTTCTTT
CAWSLGAEAFF
>many|TRBJ1-1|TRBV6-1|.
TGTGCCAGCAGTGCAGAGGGGTCGTGGACTGAAGCTTTCTTT
CASSAEGSWTEAFF
>few|TRBJ2-5|TRBV4-3|TRBD1
TGCGCCAGCAGCCAAGACGGGACAGGGATTCTTGAGACCCAGTACTTC
CASSQDGTGILETQYF
>.|TRBJ2-3|TRBV19|TRBD1
TGTGCCAGTAGTAACTCCCGGGACAGGGAGCACCCACCCACAGATACGCAGTATTTT
CASSNSRDREHPPTDTQYF
>few|TRBJ2-6|TRBV27|TRBD1
TGTGCCAGCAGTTTATCGATTGGACAGGCAATCTCTGGGGCCAACGTCCTGACTTTC
CASSLSIGQAISGANVLTF
>few|TRBJ1-1|TRBV30|.
TGTGCCTGGAGTGTTTCTGGCACTGAAGCTTTCTTT
CAWSVSGTEAFF
>.|TRBJ2-7|TRBV12-3/TRBV12-4|.
TGTGCCAGCAGTTTAGGGCCAGCCCCCTACGAGCGGTACTTC
CASSLGPAPYERYF
>few|TRBJ2-5|TRBV5-4|.
TGTGCCAGCAGCCACCGGGACGAAGAGACCCAGTACTTC
CASSHRDEETQYF
>.|TRBJ1-1|TRBV10-3|.
TGTGCCATCAGCGCGGGCAGGGGCCTTAACACTGAAGCTTTCTTT
CAISAGRGLNTEAFF
>.|TRBJ2-3|TRBV6-5|.
TGTGCCAGCAGTTTTGACAGGTCTTCTAGCACAGATACGCAGTATTTT
CASSFDRSSSTDTQYF
>.|TRBJ2-7|TRBV6-2/TRBV6-3|.
TGTGCCAGCAGCCAACGGGCCAAATCCTACGAGCAGTACTTC
CASSQRAKSYEQYF
>.|TRBJ2-7|TRBV5-1|TRBD2
TGCGCCAGCAACCCCCGGACTAGCGGGGGCTCCTACGAGCAGTACTTC
CASNPRTSGGSYEQYF
>many|TRBJ2-7|TRBV7-6|TRBD1
TGTGCCAGCAGCCGGGATCCCGGGACAGGGTTTCGGTCCGCCTACGAGCAGTACTTC
CASSRDPGTGFRSAYEQYF
>.|TRBJ2-7|TRBV4-1|.
TGCGCCAGCAGCCAAGCTCCCGGTTCTACCTACGAGCAGTACTTC
CASSQAPGSTYEQYF
>many|TRBJ2-3|TRBV20-1|.
TGCAGCTTGGTAGATCAGGGGTTCCCCACAGATACGCAGTATTTT
CSLVDQGFPTDTQYF
>.|TRBJ2-3|TRBV7-9|.
TGTGCCAGCAGCTTAGCCCCAGGGTTTGGCACAGATACGCAGTATTTT
CASSLAPGFGTDTQYF
>.|TRBJ1-1|TRBV6-5|.
TGTGCCAGCAGTTCGCCGGGACTGAACACTGAAGCTTTCTTT
CASSSPGLNTEAFF
>.|TRBJ1-1|TRBV20-1|.
TGCAGTGCTAGAGATCGGTCAACAGGGTGGACGAACACTGAAGCTTTCTTT
CSARDRSTGWTNTEAFF
>many|TRBJ1-1|TRBV14|.
TGTGCCAGCAGCCACGGCGCCGGCACTGAAGCTTTCTTT
CASSHGAGTEAFF
>many|TRBJ2-5|TRBV28|.
TGTGCCAGCAGTTTTCCTACCCAGTACTTC
CASSFPTQYF
>few|TRBJ2-7|TRBV6-5|TRBD1
TGTGCCAGCAATTACCAGGGGGCGTGGGAGCAGTACTTC
CASNYQGAWEQYF
>few|TRBJ1-2|TRBV4-3|TRBD1
TGCGCCAGCAGCCCCCAGAGGACAGGCGCTACCTATGGCTACACCTTC
CASSPQRTGATYGYTF
>few|TRBJ2-1|TRBV27|.
TGTGCCAGTAGCGGAGAGGACAATGAGCAGTTCTTC
CASSGEDNEQFF